The 15 T cell receptor beta chains presented below share a single source sample, sequenced in a study of read filtering for tumor transcriptome and immune sequencing. The library was built from roughly 400 ng RNA with molecular barcoded adaptors for alpha/delta and beta/gamma chains. TCRdb reprocessed the reads with MiXCR, giving one entry per CDR3 protein. Among around 140,000 distinct CDR3 sequences listed, under 15% were seen once. Sequences were obtained from a population of CD138-negative cells sorted from bone marrow. These receptors all stem from a donor aged 40 or older with multiple myeloma.

There are many counts of this clonotype. This chain links TRBV6-2 or TRBV6-3 with TRBJ1-1; tentatively, D is TRBD1 (6 bases). Trimming cost V 2 bases and J 2 bases, with 9 bases left between them. The CDR3 sequence is 14 residues long. The germline CDR1 and CDR2 sequences are MNHEY and SVGEGT. The CDR3 DNA reads TGTGCCAGCAGTTACGGGGGGCTAAACACTGAAGCTTTCTTT. Translation gives CASSYGGLNTEAFF.

This clonotype came up many times. The chain joins TRBV9 to TRBJ2-1; TRBD1 aligns across 7 bases. Trimming removed 4 bases from V and 8 bases from J; junction bases left unmatched: 3. In germline, CDR1 is SGDLS, CDR2 YYNGEE. The CDR3 runs 12 residues. The CDR3 nucleotides read TGTGCCAGCAGCCCCCAGGGGGATGAGCAGTTCTTC. Its protein is CASSPQGDEQFF. The whole variable domain, remainder taken from reference TRBV9 and TRBJ2-1, is DSGVTQTPKHLITATGQRVTLRCSPRSGDLSVYWYQQSLDQGLQFLIQYYNGEERAKGNILERFSAQQFPDLHSELNLSSLELGDSALYFCASSPQGDEQFFGPGTRLTVL.

This clonotype was found many times. The chain has TRBV2 and TRBJ2-5; 8 bases match TRBD2. Germline V gene lookup returns CDR1 SNHLY and CDR2 FYNNEI. V trimming: 6 bases; J trimming: 5 bases; junction bases outside the gene matches: 17. The CDR3 spans 17 residues. CDR3 protein: CASSKGVGTRAPETQYF. In DNA form, the CDR3 reads TGTGCCAGCAGCAAAGGGGTCGGGACTAGGGCTCCTGAGACCCAGTACTTC.

This clonotype was counted only a few times. The V and J genes are TRBV3-1 and TRBJ2-1; 10 bases map to TRBD2. The junction had 8 bases not matched to a gene; V was cut back by 5 bases and J by 7 bases. The germline V gene encodes CDR1 LGHDT and CDR2 YNNKEL (reference sequence). The CDR3 consists of 15 residues. This chain's CDR3 is CASSNSGRSGNEQFF. The CDR3 coding sequence is TGTGCCAGCAGCAATAGCGGGAGGTCGGGAAATGAGCAGTTCTTC.

Ten or more counts support this clonotype. This sequence joins TRBV7-3 and TRBJ2-1, with D unresolved. Germline CDR1 is SGHTA and CDR2 is FQGTGA. Trimming shortened V by 5 bases and J by 10 bases, and 15 bases separated the two germline ends. This CDR3 is built from 13 residues. CDR3 nucleotide sequence: TGTGCCAGCAGCCTTTCCCTGGTGAGAGAGCAGTTCTTC. Its protein is CASSLSLVREQFF.

This clonotype appeared many times. The gene calls are TRBV19 and TRBJ2-4; D gene ambiguous. The germline V and J ends were trimmed by 6 bases and 0 bases, with 6 bases remaining between them. CDR1 and CDR2 from the germline V gene are LNHDA and SQIVND (reference sequence). The CDR3 contains 13 residues. CDR3 DNA: TGTGCCAGTAGCCGCGGAGCCAAAAACATTCAGTACTTC. Translating it yields CASSRGAKNIQYF.

With respect to this clonotype: A much bigger clone sits one base away, suggesting this may be a read error. This chain links TRBV5-1 with TRBJ2-3; possibly TRBD1 for D (6 bases). There are 15 residues in the CDR3. From germline, CDR1 is SGHRS and CDR2 YFSETQ. This chain's CDR3 is CAGSTMGHRTDTQYF. As DNA, the CDR3 is TGCGCCGGCAGCACTATGGGACACCGCACAGATACGCAGTATTTT.

This clonotype was seen at least ten times. The J gene is TRBJ2-1, the V gene TRBV6-5; tentatively, D is TRBD2 (6 bases). Trimming took off 6 bases at V and 1 base at J, with 13 bases between the two ends. CDR3 length: 15 amino acids. The germline V gene has CDR1 MNHEY and CDR2 SVGAGI. The CDR3 bases are TGTGCCAGCAGGGAACGGGAGCTGTCCTACAATGAGCAGTTCTTC. Residues: CASRERELSYNEQFF.

The sample holds many counts of this clonotype. The chain links TRBV19 to TRBJ1-1; no definite D call. Germline CDR1 and CDR2: LNHDA and SQIVND (reference sequence). Trimming pared 1 base from V and 0 bases from J, leaving 12 bases between. This CDR3 spans 16 amino acids. CDR3 residues: CASSIGVGLMNTEAFF. DNA of the CDR3: TGTGCCAGTAGTATAGGGGTCGGGCTTATGAACACTGAAGCTTTCTTT.

The chain uses TRBV5-4 and TRBJ2-1; the D gene is possibly TRBD2 (6 bases). CDR1 and CDR2 from the germline V gene are SGHNT and YYREEE (reference sequence). The ends were cut back, 2 bases at V and 3 bases at J, with 9 bases in the middle. This CDR3 comprises 14 residues. CDR3 coding DNA: TGTGCCAGCAGCTTTGCGGGATTCTACAATGAGCAGTTCTTC. As protein: CASSFAGFYNEQFF.

This clonotype has at least ten counts. The chain links TRBV3-1 to TRBJ1-2; D is ambiguous. V was shortened by 0 bases and J by 5 bases, with 10 bases between the two germline ends. CDR3 length: 14 amino acids. Germline-derived CDR1 and CDR2 are LGHDT and YNNKEL (reference sequence). The CDR3 DNA reads TGTGCCAGCAGCCAAGAAGTTGGCACGTATGGCTACACCTTC. Its translation is CASSQEVGTYGYTF.

This clonotype was seen more than once but under ten times. A much larger clone sits a single nucleotide away, making a read error possible. The chain couples TRBV7-9 to TRBJ1-5; D uncertain. The length of the CDR3 is 12 residues. Trimming cost V 1 base and J 7 bases, with 5 bases left between them. CDR1 is SEHNR and CDR2 is FQNEAQ in the germline V gene (reference sequence). As DNA, the CDR3 is TGTGCCAGCAGCTTAGAGAAACAGCCCCAGCATTTT. Amino acid sequence: CASSLEKQPQHF.

This clonotype showed up many times. V gene TRBV10-3 combines with J gene TRBJ1-4, with TRBD1 matching over 9 bases. The germline CDR1 and CDR2 sequences are ENHRY and SYGVKD. The CDR3 has 14 residues. V was pared by 4 bases and J by 7 bases, with 4 bases of the junction left unmatched. As DNA, the CDR3 is TGTGCCATCAGTGGTGGGACAGGGAGTGAAAAACTGTTTTTT. As protein: CAISGGTGSEKLFF.

This clonotype appeared many times. V gene TRBV24-1 combines with J gene TRBJ2-1; possible D gene TRBD2, 6 bases. The CDR3 runs 14 residues. Germline V gives CDR1 KGHDR, CDR2 SFDVKD. The germline V and J ends were trimmed by 6 bases and 0 bases, with 8 bases remaining between them. The CDR3: CATSIGSSYNEQFF. CDR3 DNA: TGTGCCACCAGTATCGGGAGCTCCTACAATGAGCAGTTCTTC.

This clonotype was detected ten times or more. The V call is TRBV6-7, the J call TRBJ1-1; 11 bases match TRBD1. TRBV6-7 falls under the ORF class, with uncertain function. The trim removed 5 bases at V and 12 bases at J, leaving 5 bases unmatched. The CDR3 is 12 residues long. CDR3 bases: TGTGCCAGCAGTGGACAGGGGGCTCAAACTTTCTTT. It codes for CASSGQGAQTFF.